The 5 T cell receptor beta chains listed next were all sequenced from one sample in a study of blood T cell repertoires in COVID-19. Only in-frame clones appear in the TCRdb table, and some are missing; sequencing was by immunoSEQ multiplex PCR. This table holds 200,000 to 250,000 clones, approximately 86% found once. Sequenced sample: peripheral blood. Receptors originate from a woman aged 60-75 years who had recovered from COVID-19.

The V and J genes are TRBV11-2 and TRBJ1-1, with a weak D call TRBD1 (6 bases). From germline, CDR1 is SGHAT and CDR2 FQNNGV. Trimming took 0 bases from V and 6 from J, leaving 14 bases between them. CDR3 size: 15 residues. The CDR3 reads CASSLDLGRGSEAFF. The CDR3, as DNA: TGTGCCAGCAGCTTAGATCTTGGCAGGGGATCTGAAGCTTTCTTT.

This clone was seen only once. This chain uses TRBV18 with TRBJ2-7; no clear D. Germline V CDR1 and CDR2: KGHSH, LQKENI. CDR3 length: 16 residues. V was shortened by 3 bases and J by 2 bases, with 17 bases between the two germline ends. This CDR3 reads CASSPSTGLKAYEQYF. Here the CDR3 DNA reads TGTGCCAGCTCACCTTCGACGGGTCTAAAGGCCTACGAGCAGTACTTC.

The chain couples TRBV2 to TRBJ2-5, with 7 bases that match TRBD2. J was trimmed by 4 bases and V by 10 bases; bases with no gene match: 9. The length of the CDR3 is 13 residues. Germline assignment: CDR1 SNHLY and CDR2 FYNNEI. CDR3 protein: CATARGGRETQYF. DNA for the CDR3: TGTGCCACCGCGAGGGGCGGGAGAGAGACCCAGTACTTC. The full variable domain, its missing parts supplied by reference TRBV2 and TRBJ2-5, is EPEVTQTPSHQVTQMGQEVILRCVPISNHLYFYWYRQILGQKVEFLVSFYNNEISEKSEIFDDQFSVERPDGSNFTLKIRSTKLEDSAMYFCATARGGRETQYFGPGTRLLVL.

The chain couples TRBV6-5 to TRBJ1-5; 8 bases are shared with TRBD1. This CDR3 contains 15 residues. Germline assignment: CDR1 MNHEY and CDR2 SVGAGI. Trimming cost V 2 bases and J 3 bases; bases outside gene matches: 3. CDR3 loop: CASSYAGGYNQPQHF. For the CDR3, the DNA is TGTGCCAGCAGTTACGCAGGGGGCTACAATCAGCCCCAGCATTTT.

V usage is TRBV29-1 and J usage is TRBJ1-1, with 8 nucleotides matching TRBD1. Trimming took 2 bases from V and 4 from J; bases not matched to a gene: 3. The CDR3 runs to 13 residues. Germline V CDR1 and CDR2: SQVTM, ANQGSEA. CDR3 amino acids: CSVETGGGTEAFF. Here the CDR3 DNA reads TGCAGCGTTGAAACAGGGGGAGGCACTGAAGCTTTCTTT.